The 21 T cell receptor beta chains listed next were all sequenced from one sample in a study of graft-versus-host responses after intestinal transplantation. No antigen has been assigned to these receptors. Sequencing used immunoSEQ multiplex PCR; TCRdb keeps in-frame clones, though not all of them. The sample lists roughly 120,000 clones, over 85% seen once, with more than 0.095% in the top ten. Material: unstimulated CD4+ T cells sorted from spleen or lymph node cells, obtained before intestinal transplant. The receptors originated from a human donor who received an intestinal transplant.

V and J are TRBV27 and TRBJ2-2, with D possibly matching TRBD1 (6 bases). CDR1 is MNHEY and CDR2 is SMNVEV in the germline V gene (reference sequence). The V gene lost 10 bases and the J gene lost 5 bases, with 14 bases spanning the gap. The CDR3 has 13 amino acids. The CDR3 reads CATTGRVTGELFF. CDR3 in DNA: TGTGCCACGACAGGCCGAGTAACCGGGGAGCTGTTTTTT.

The chain recombines TRBV29-1 with TRBJ2-3; a weak D match, TRBD2 (6 bases). The CDR3 is 13 residues long. The germline CDR1 and CDR2 sequences are SQVTM and ANQGSEA. V gave up 8 bases and J gave up 6 bases, with 18 bases separating them. CDR3 protein: CSTLGPGADTQYF. DNA of the CDR3: TGCAGCACACTCGGACCGGGAGCGGATACGCAGTATTTT.

A note on this clone: This same CDR3 is encoded by further DNA sequences in the sample. The gene calls are TRBV5-1 and TRBJ2-7; D is undetermined. Trimming removed 2 bases from V and 4 bases from J, with 22 bases in between. Germline V lookup: CDR1 SGHRS, CDR2 YFSETQ. CDR3 size: 17 residues. The CDR3 DNA reads as TGCGCCAGCAGCTTATCGCCCGATCCGATTTACCCTTACGAGCAGTACTTC. Encoded protein: CASSLSPDPIYPYEQYF.

The chain employs TRBV29-1 and TRBJ2-3; D is perhaps TRBD1 or TRBD2 (6 bases each). Germline V gives CDR1 SQVTM, CDR2 ANQGSEA. This CDR3 region has 13 residues. V dropped 8 bases and J dropped 5 bases, with 17 bases sitting between them. This CDR3 reads CSLLARGGDTQYF. DNA for the CDR3: TGCAGCCTTTTGGCCAGGGGAGGAGATACGCAGTATTTT.

This rearrangement joins TRBV20-1 to TRBJ2-3; maybe TRBD2 (7 bases). V was pared by 1 base and J by 11 bases, with 10 bases between. CDR3 size: 11 residues. Looked up from germline, CDR1 is DFQATT and CDR2 is SNEGSKA (reference sequence). CDR3 sequence (DNA): TGCAGTGCTAGAGTCGGGGGGCAGCAGTATTTT. Protein sequence: CSARVGGQQYF.

This CDR3 reads CASSFETEAFF. CDR3 sequence (DNA): TGTGCCAGCAGTTTTGAGACTGAAGCTTTCTTT. The V gene is TRBV2, the J gene TRBJ1-1; D unclear. CDR3 size: 11 residues. V gave up 5 bases and J gave up 5 bases, with 6 bases separating them. Germline CDR1 reads SNHLY; CDR2 reads FYNNEI.

V usage is TRBV6-6 and J usage is TRBJ1-2; no firm D call. V was clipped by 4 bases and J by 7 bases, with 19 bases between them. The germline gives CDR1 MNHNY, CDR2 SVGAGI (reference sequence). CDR3 length equals 15 residues. The CDR3 DNA sequence: TGTGCCAGCAGTTCCCGCCGGGGAATGGGAAGTGGCTACACCTTC. It codes for CASSSRRGMGSGYTF.

Of note for this clone: In the same sample, other DNA sequences code for this CDR3. This chain joins TRBV9 and TRBJ2-7; 12 bases are a match to TRBD2. This CDR3 contains 15 residues. The V gene end was trimmed by 0 bases and the J gene end by 4 bases; junction bases not matched to a gene: 2. Germline CDR1 reads SGDLS; CDR2 reads YYNGEE. CDR3 in amino acids: CASSVGLAGEYEQYF. CDR3 in DNA: TGTGCCAGCAGCGTAGGACTAGCGGGAGAGTACGAGCAGTACTTC.

V gene TRBV2 combines with J gene TRBJ2-2; D remains ambiguous. The CDR3 totals 13 residues. Looked up from germline, CDR1 is SNHLY and CDR2 is FYNNEI. Between the trimmed V and J ends, which lost 4 bases and 6 bases, there was a span of 9 bases. The DNA of the CDR3 is TGTGCCAGCAGTGTGGATGGGGCCGGGGAGCTGTTTTTT. Its translation: CASSVDGAGELFF.

J is TRBJ1-1 and V is TRBV4-2, with unresolved D. Germline values: CDR1 LGHNA, CDR2 YNFKEQ. The CDR3 has 14 amino acids. Trimming left V 0 bases short and J 5 bases short, with 10 bases between. The CDR3 is CASSQDPGDTEAFF. As DNA, the CDR3 is TGTGCCAGCAGCCAAGATCCGGGAGATACTGAAGCTTTCTTT.

The CDR3 coding sequence is TGTGCCAGCAGTACAGCCCGGACAGGGAGGAATGAGCAGTTCTTC. As protein: CASSTARTGRNEQFF. V gene TRBV28 combines with J gene TRBJ2-1, with 8 bases lining up with TRBD1. V shed 5 bases and J 7 bases; nucleotides not matched to a gene: 10. The CDR3 totals 15 residues. Germline values: CDR1 MDHEN, CDR2 SYDVKM.

The genes are TRBV7-8 and TRBJ1-1; D not resolved. Germline loops: CDR1 SGHVS, CDR2 FQNEAQ. Trimming left V 0 bases short and J 2 bases short, with 19 bases between. CDR3 length: 18 amino acids. The CDR3 DNA is TGTGCCAGCAGCTTAGCTTCTGCCACATCAACACCTAACACTGAAGCTTTCTTT. Its protein is CASSLASATSTPNTEAFF.

The chain links TRBV7-8 to TRBJ2-7; 7 bases are a match to TRBD1. There are 15 residues in the CDR3. Germline V gene data show CDR1 as SGHVS and CDR2 as FQNEAQ. V shed 2 bases and J 3 bases; nucleotides not matched to a gene: 7. DNA for the CDR3: TGTGCCAGCAGCTTAAGAATACAGGGGAGCTACGAGCAGTACTTC. Amino acids: CASSLRIQGSYEQYF.

The V call is TRBV6-1, the J call TRBJ2-7; 8 bases align to TRBD2. This CDR3 has 14 amino acids. Germline loops: CDR1 MNHNS, CDR2 SASEGT. Unmatched junction bases numbered 10, after V lost 6 bases and J lost 6 bases. CDR3 nucleotides: TGTGCCAGCAGGGACAGCGGGAGAGGGAGCGAGCAGTACTTC. It specifies CASRDSGRGSEQYF.

CDR3 coding DNA: TGCGCCAGCAGCTTGGGATTTCGGCCGAACACTGAAGCTTTCTTT. Protein: CASSLGFRPNTEAFF. The chain has TRBV5-1 and TRBJ1-1; D unresolved. CDR3 length: 15 amino acids. Trimming took 0 bases from V and 1 from J, leaving 10 bases between them. Per the germline V gene, CDR1 is SGHRS and CDR2 is YFSETQ.

This clone has a single count. The chain has TRBV6-5 and TRBJ2-2; D call uncertain. This CDR3 is 14 amino acids long. Germline CDR1 and CDR2: MNHEY and SVGAGI. V lost 2 bases and J 3 bases, leaving 7 bases between the germline ends. CDR3 amino acids: CASSYRVDTGELFF. Written as DNA, the CDR3 is TGTGCCAGCAGTTACAGGGTTGACACCGGGGAGCTGTTTTTT.

This rearrangement joins TRBV25-1 to TRBJ1-1, with TRBD1 as a possible D gene (5 bases). V dropped 2 bases and J dropped 1 base, with 5 bases sitting between them. This CDR3 contains 13 residues. Germline V CDR1 and CDR2: MGHDK, SYGVNS. The CDR3 bases are TGTGCCAGCAGTGAAGGGGGGAACACTGAAGCTTTCTTT. Its translation: CASSEGGNTEAFF.

The V and J genes are TRBV4-1 and TRBJ1-4, with 7 bases aligning to TRBD1. Germline V CDR1 and CDR2: MGHRA, YSYEKL. This CDR3 has 16 residues. V dropped 1 base and J dropped 4; count of bases not matched to a gene: 6. CDR3 in DNA: TGCGCCAGCAGCCAAGGAGGGGACAGTTTTAATGAAAAACTGTTTTTT. Translated: CASSQGGDSFNEKLFF.

The V and J genes are TRBV9 and TRBJ1-6, with 8 bases that match TRBD1. The CDR3 covers 15 residues. Germline-derived CDR1 and CDR2 are SGDLS and YYNGEE. J was trimmed by 11 bases and V by 4 bases; bases with no gene match: 11. Written as DNA, the CDR3 is TGTGCCAGCAGCCCTACAAGACAGGGGTTGACACCCCTCCACTTT. This gives the protein CASSPTRQGLTPLHF.

The chain is built from TRBV19 and TRBJ2-3; D call uncertain. With 3 bases removed from V and 6 bases from J, the gap between germline ends came to 10 bases. Germline CDR1 reads LNHDA; CDR2 reads SQIVND (reference sequence). The CDR3 has 13 amino acids. The DNA of the CDR3 is TGTGCCAGTAGTATGTCTGGGTGGGATACGCAGTATTTT. Protein sequence: CASSMSGWDTQYF.

This clone was observed a single time. The rearrangement joins TRBV2 to TRBJ1-5; TRBD1 is a possible D gene (5 bases). This CDR3 is built from 14 residues. Per germline, CDR1 SNHLY and CDR2 FYNNEI. V lost 4 bases, J lost 15 bases, and 22 bases lay in between. This chain's CDR3 is CASSVLGEAEERHF. The CDR3 coding sequence is TGTGCCAGCAGTGTCTTGGGGGAAGCAGAGGAGAGGCATTTT.